The present T cell receptor (beta chain) was sequenced within a study of cytomegalovirus exposure and HLA in healthy donors. Both 60 Vbeta primers and 13 Jbeta primers went into the PCR. The table came from immunoSEQ multiplex PCR; TCRdb's copy has only in-frame clones and leaves some out. Of roughly 80,000 clones in the sample, over 60% were seen once. All the people who gave samples were healthy bone marrow donors. CDR1 and CDR2 from the germline V gene are KGHSH and LQKENI. CDR3 length: 16 amino acids. With 3 bases clipped from V and 0 bases from J, the junction kept 5 bases outside the gene matches.

V gene TRBV18 combines with J gene TRBJ1-2, with 9 bases aligning to TRBD1. Sequenced sample: PBMCs. The TCR originated in a male donor in good health and CMV-seropositive. The CDR3 loop reads CASSPGTGSTNYGYTF. CDR3 DNA: TGTGCCAGCTCACCCGGGACAGGGAGTACTAACTATGGCTACACCTTC. Drawing the rest from reference TRBV18 and TRBJ1-2, the complete variable domain is NAGVMQNPRHLVRRRGQEARLRCSPMKGHSHVYWYRQLPEEGLKFMVYLQKENIIDESGMPKERFSAEFPKEGPSILRIQQVVRGDSAAYFCASSPGTGSTNYGYTFGSGTRLTVV.